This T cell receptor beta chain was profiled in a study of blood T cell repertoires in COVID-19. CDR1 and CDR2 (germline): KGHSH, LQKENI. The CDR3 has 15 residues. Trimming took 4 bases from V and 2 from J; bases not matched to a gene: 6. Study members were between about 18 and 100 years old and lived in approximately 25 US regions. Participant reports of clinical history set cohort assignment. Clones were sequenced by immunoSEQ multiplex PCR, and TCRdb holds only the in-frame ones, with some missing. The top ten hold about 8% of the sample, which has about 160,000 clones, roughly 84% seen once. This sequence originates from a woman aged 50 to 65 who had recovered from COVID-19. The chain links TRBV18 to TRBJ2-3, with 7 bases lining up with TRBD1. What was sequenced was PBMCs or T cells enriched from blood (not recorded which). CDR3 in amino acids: CASSRTGTDTDTQYF. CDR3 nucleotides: TGTGCCAGCTCACGAACCGGGACAGACACAGATACGCAGTATTTT.